The 28 T cell receptor beta chains given below trace back to one sample, sequenced in a study of T-cell reconstitution after alpha-beta-depleted transplantation in children. This sample's TCRbeta library carried unique molecular identifier barcodes. TCRdb reanalysed the PCR reads using MiXCR and keeps one entry per CDR3 protein. The sample has roughly 490,000 distinct CDR3 sequences, about an eighth seen once. Here the sequenced sample was PBMCs, mostly from graft donor cells, taken 180 days after TCRalphabeta/CD19-depleted stem cell transplant. These receptors all stem from a female patient aged 2 to 10 who had a stem cell transplant for aplastic anemia, so the T cells may come from the graft donor.

The rearrangement links TRBV6-2 or TRBV6-3 to TRBJ1-1, with 8 bases that match TRBD1. V was clipped by 7 bases and J by 5 bases; unmatched bases: 9. Per the germline V gene, CDR1 is MNHEY and CDR2 is SVGEGT. CDR3 length equals 14 residues. The CDR3 region has the DNA TGTGCCAGCATCTGGACAGGGTCTGGGACTGAAGCTTTCTTT. Its protein is CASIWTGSGTEAFF.

This clonotype was detected only once. The V call is TRBV6-5, the J call TRBJ1-1; 7 bases agree with TRBD1. In germline, CDR1 is MNHEY, CDR2 SVGAGI. Trimming cost V 2 bases and J 8 bases; bases outside gene matches: 5. This CDR3 is built from 13 residues. CDR3 nucleotide sequence: TGTGCCAGCAGTTACCCGGGGACAGAAGAAGCTTTCTTT. Translated: CASSYPGTEEAFF.

The chain carries TRBV19 and TRBJ2-7, with D tentatively TRBD2 (6 bases). CDR1 LNHDA and CDR2 SQIVND come from the germline V gene (reference sequence). CDR3 size: 13 residues. Trimming pared 7 bases from V and 5 bases from J, leaving 15 bases between. CDR3 nucleotides: TGTGCCAGTAACGAAGGAGGGGTGCACGAGCAGTACTTC. It specifies CASNEGGVHEQYF.

This clonotype has a count of ten or more. This rearrangement joins TRBV20-1 to TRBJ1-2, with a tentative D call TRBD1 (5 bases). The CDR3 loop spans 12 amino acids. V shed 3 bases and J shed 4 bases, with 9 bases lying between them. The V gene's germline CDR1 is DFQATT and CDR2 SNEGSKA (reference sequence). The CDR3 loop is CSASQGAYGYTF. As DNA, the CDR3 is TGCAGTGCTAGCCAGGGAGCCTATGGCTACACCTTC.

This clonotype was found many times. The chain recombines TRBV4-2 with TRBJ1-5; TRBD1 is a possible D gene (5 bases). V lost 0 bases to trimming and J lost 7 bases, with 16 bases between them. Germline V gene sequence: CDR1 LGHNA, CDR2 YNFKEQ. This CDR3 has 16 residues. The CDR3 spells CASSQDPPGGRQPQHF. The CDR3 DNA reads as TGTGCCAGCAGCCAAGATCCCCCCGGGGGAAGACAGCCCCAGCATTTT.

This clonotype turned up a few times. The chain combines TRBV5-1 with TRBJ2-4; D remains unclear. CDR1 is SGHRS and CDR2 is YFSETQ in the germline V gene. This CDR3 has 16 amino acids. The V end lost 0 bases, the J end lost 0 bases, and 10 bases lay between the germline ends. The DNA of the CDR3 is TGCGCCAGCAGCTTGGAGGGCCTTCTAGCCAAAAACATTCAGTACTTC. As protein: CASSLEGLLAKNIQYF.

This clonotype has at least ten counts. CDR3 nucleotides: TGTGCCACCAGCAGAGCGACAGGGGACGAGCAGTACTTC. This codes for CATSRATGDEQYF. The chain links TRBV15 to TRBJ2-7; 8 bases map to TRBD1. Trimming took 1 base from V and 5 from J; bases not matched to a gene: 1. CDR3 size: 13 residues. CDR1 and CDR2 from the germline V gene are LNHNV and YYDKDF (reference sequence).

This clonotype was picked up a small number of times. This chain uses TRBV20-1 with TRBJ2-7; TRBD2 is a possible D gene (6 bases). The CDR3 length is 14 residues. V was cut by 4 bases and J by 4 bases, with 17 bases left in between. Germline V gives CDR1 DFQATT, CDR2 SNEGSKA (reference sequence). As DNA, the CDR3 is TGCAGTGCTAAGGGACTCCCCGGGACTTACGAGCAGTACTTC. Encoded protein: CSAKGLPGTYEQYF.

This clonotype occurred a few times. This chain joins TRBV9 and TRBJ1-6; D not certain. V dropped 4 bases and J dropped 6 bases, with 14 bases sitting between them. Per germline, CDR1 SGDLS and CDR2 YYNGEE. The CDR3 is made up of 15 amino acids. Here the CDR3 DNA reads TGTGCCAGCAGCCTCGGCTTGGGCTTTAATTCACCCCTCCACTTT. Amino acid sequence: CASSLGLGFNSPLHF.

This chain joins TRBV10-3 and TRBJ2-2; D may correspond to TRBD1 or TRBD2 (5 bases each). The CDR3 runs to 13 residues. Germline V gene lookup returns CDR1 ENHRY and CDR2 SYGVKD. Trimming pared 6 bases from V and 4 bases from J, leaving 9 bases between. The CDR3 nucleotides read TGTGCCATCAGGGGGGTGATCACCGGGGAGCTGTTTTTT. This translates into CAIRGVITGELFF.

The chain uses TRBV12-3 or TRBV12-4 and TRBJ1-5, with TRBD1 matching over 9 bases. J was trimmed by 5 bases and V by 4 bases; bases with no gene match: 3. The CDR3 has 14 residues. CDR3 DNA sequence: TGTGCCAGCAGTTGGGACAGGGAAGATCAGCCCCAGCATTTT. It is translated as CASSWDREDQPQHF.

This sequence joins TRBV7-2 and TRBJ2-1; the D gene is possibly TRBD2 (6 bases). The CDR3 extends over 14 amino acids. Germline values: CDR1 SGHTA, CDR2 FQGNSA. V lost 4 bases and J lost 6, with 13 bases in between. The CDR3 is CASSWPAEGNEQFF. In DNA form, the CDR3 reads TGTGCCAGCAGCTGGCCAGCGGAGGGCAATGAGCAGTTCTTC.

The sample holds many counts of this clonotype. This chain links TRBV7-8 with TRBJ2-1; 13 bases are shared with TRBD2. The CDR3 sequence is 18 residues long. Germline V gene data show CDR1 as SGHVS and CDR2 as FQNEAQ. V was pared by 1 base and J by 0 bases, with 3 bases of the junction left unmatched. The CDR3 region is CASSLGTSGGSSYNEQFF. CDR3 bases: TGTGCCAGCAGCTTAGGGACTAGCGGGGGTAGCTCCTACAATGAGCAGTTCTTC.

Ten or more counts support this clonotype. The CDR3 nucleotides are TGCGCCAGCAGCTTGGGCCCGGGCAATGAGCAGTTCTTC. It specifies CASSLGPGNEQFF. V and J are TRBV5-1 and TRBJ2-1; D gene uncertain. Germline V gives CDR1 SGHRS, CDR2 YFSETQ. V gave up 0 bases and J gave up 6 bases, with 7 bases separating them. The CDR3 loop spans 13 amino acids.

This clonotype was observed many times. V is TRBV21-1 and J is TRBJ2-7; the table gives TRBD1 as D, unverified against the DNA. TRBV21-1 is reported as a pseudogene. The CDR3 has 13 amino acids. CDR3 in amino acids: CASSTRDSSEQYF. CDR3 DNA sequence: TGTGCCAGCAGCACCAGGGACAGTTCCGAGCAGTACTTC.

This clonotype was seen only a few times. The chain carries TRBV20-1 and TRBJ2-6; the D gene could be TRBD1 or TRBD2 (6 bases each). The CDR3 extends over 18 amino acids. Germline V CDR1 and CDR2: DFQATT, SNEGSKA (reference sequence). The V end was cut by 6 bases, the J end by 0 bases, with 21 bases between. The CDR3 sequence: CSARRRAGARSGANVLTF. CDR3 nucleotides: TGCAGTGCCAGGAGGAGGGCAGGGGCGCGCTCTGGGGCCAACGTCCTGACTTTC.

This clonotype showed up many times. Here the CDR3 reads CASSLTGLAFF. In DNA, the CDR3 is TGTGCCAGCAGCCTAACAGGGCTGGCTTTCTTT. The rearrangement joins TRBV25-1 to TRBJ1-1, with D possibly TRBD1 on 6 matching bases. Germline V gene data show CDR1 as MGHDK and CDR2 as SYGVNS. The V gene lost 6 bases and the J gene lost 11 bases, with 13 bases spanning the gap. The CDR3 is 11 amino acids.

The table lists this clonotype with many counts. The J gene is TRBJ2-1, the V gene TRBV29-1, with D uncertain. V lost 3 bases and J 0 bases, leaving 12 bases between the germline ends. The germline V gene encodes CDR1 SQVTM and CDR2 ANQGSEA. There are 15 residues in the CDR3. In DNA, the CDR3 is TGCAGCGTTGAGGGTCGGTGGGGCTCCTACAATGAGCAGTTCTTC. Amino acids: CSVEGRWGSYNEQFF.

CDR3 amino acids: CASSPGGAAKNIQYF. CDR3 in DNA: TGTGCCAGCAGCCCAGGGGGCGCCGCCAAAAACATTCAGTACTTC. V gene TRBV28 combines with J gene TRBJ2-4; TRBD1 matches at 8 bases. CDR3 length: 15 amino acids. Germline CDR1 reads MDHEN; CDR2 reads SYDVKM. V was pared by 6 bases and J by 1 base, with 5 bases of the junction left unmatched.

In this sample, this clonotype turned up many times. The rearrangement uses TRBV25-1 and TRBJ2-3, with a tentative D call TRBD2 (6 bases). The CDR3 has 14 residues. The V and J ends lost 5 bases and 4 bases respectively, with 13 bases between them. Germline V gene lookup returns CDR1 MGHDK and CDR2 SYGVNS. The CDR3 protein is CASSKTVAADTQYF. Written as DNA, the CDR3 is TGTGCCAGCAGTAAGACAGTAGCGGCAGATACGCAGTATTTT. Full variable domain (missing parts from reference TRBV25-1 and TRBJ2-3): EADIYQTPRYLVIGTGKKITLECSQTMGHDKMYWYQQDPGMELHLIHYSYGVNSTEKGDLSSESTVSRIRTEHFPLTLESARPSHTSQYLCASSKTVAADTQYFGPGTRLTVL.

The V gene is TRBV5-1, the J gene TRBJ2-7, with 7 bases fitting TRBD2. Germline V gives CDR1 SGHRS, CDR2 YFSETQ. V was clipped by 0 bases and J by 2 bases; unmatched bases: 8. The CDR3 is made up of 16 amino acids. DNA of the CDR3: TGCGCCAGCAGCTTGGCCGGCACTAGCGCTACCTACGAGCAGTACTTC. Its translation: CASSLAGTSATYEQYF.

This clonotype was observed a handful of times. The chain recombines TRBV20-1 with TRBJ2-5; D is possibly TRBD1 (6 bases). Per germline, CDR1 DFQATT and CDR2 SNEGSKA (reference sequence). This CDR3 region has 12 residues. V was pared by 5 bases and J by 5 bases, with 12 bases between. The CDR3 spells CSAYRDTETQYF. CDR3 DNA: TGCAGTGCTTACAGGGATACGGAGACCCAGTACTTC.

This clonotype was recorded at least ten times. The genes are TRBV20-1 and TRBJ1-1; possibly TRBD1 for D (5 bases). Germline lookup yields CDR1 DFQATT and CDR2 SNEGSKA (reference sequence). V was trimmed by 1 base and J by 10 bases, leaving 22 bases between them. The CDR3 is made up of 15 amino acids. The CDR3 bases are TGCAGTGCTAGAGTAGAAGGGACGGCCCCTGTACCAGCTTTCTTT. It codes for CSARVEGTAPVPAFF.

This clonotype was found a few times. CDR3 DNA: TGTGCCAGCACCCTTCCGGGACAGGGATACGAGCAGTACTTC. This encodes CASTLPGQGYEQYF. This sequence joins TRBV28 and TRBJ2-7; 9 nucleotides align to TRBD1. CDR3 length: 14 amino acids. Trimming took 7 bases from V and 4 from J; bases not matched to a gene: 8. Germline lookup yields CDR1 MDHEN and CDR2 SYDVKM.

This clonotype has a count of ten or more. The rearrangement links TRBV18 to TRBJ2-1; tentative D call: TRBD2 (5 bases). The V gene's germline CDR1 is KGHSH and CDR2 LQKENI. Trimming removed 3 bases from V and 5 bases from J, with 11 bases in between. This CDR3 has 14 amino acids. The CDR3 spells CASSPMTINNEQFF. The CDR3 DNA follows: TGTGCCAGCTCACCGATGACTATTAACAATGAGCAGTTCTTC. Full variable domain (remainder filled in from reference TRBV18 and TRBJ2-1): NAGVMQNPRHLVRRRGQEARLRCSPMKGHSHVYWYRQLPEEGLKFMVYLQKENIIDESGMPKERFSAEFPKEGPSILRIQQVVRGDSAAYFCASSPMTINNEQFFGPGTRLTVL.

CDR3 sequence: CASRPNMNTEAFF. CDR3 DNA sequence: TGTGCCAGCAGGCCGAATATGAACACTGAAGCTTTCTTT. The V gene is TRBV7-9, the J gene TRBJ1-1; no clear D gene. CDR3 length equals 13 residues. Germline CDR1 and CDR2: SEHNR and FQNEAQ (reference sequence). V lost 6 bases, J lost 0 bases, and 8 bases lay in between. Combining the CDR3 with reference TRBV7-9 and TRBJ1-1 gives the whole variable domain DTGVSQNPRHKITKRGQNVTFRCDPISEHNRLYWYRQTLGQGPEFLTYFQNEAQLEKSRLLSDRFSAERPKGSFSTLEIQRTEQGDSAMYLCASRPNMNTEAFFGQGTRLTVV.

The chain is built from TRBV20-1 and TRBJ2-1; the match to TRBD2 covers 9 bases. Looked up from germline, CDR1 is DFQATT and CDR2 is SNEGSKA (reference sequence). The CDR3 consists of 18 residues. J lost 0 bases, V lost 6 bases, and 15 bases had no gene match. The DNA for the CDR3 is TGCAGTGCCGAGTTACTAGCGGGTGGCCGAAGCTCCTACAATGAGCAGTTCTTC. Translating gives CSAELLAGGRSSYNEQFF.

This chain links TRBV27 with TRBJ2-7, with 9 bases that match TRBD2. The ends lost 10 bases at V and 4 bases at J; junction bases unmatched: 11. The CDR3 is made up of 14 amino acids. CDR1 is MNHEY, CDR2 SMNVEV, per germline (reference sequence). The CDR3 reads CAIAFSGSSYEQYF. DNA for the CDR3: TGTGCCATCGCCTTTAGCGGGAGTAGTTACGAGCAGTACTTC.